This TCR beta chain was captured in a study of patients and donors after allogeneic stem cell transplantation. Trimming removed 5 bases at V and 2 bases at J, with 16 bases between. This CDR3 has 15 residues. CDR1 and CDR2 (germline): SGHDT, YYEEEE. TCRdb itself ran the RT-PCR reads through MiXCR, one entry per CDR3 protein. This table holds 390,000 or so distinct CDR3 sequences, 16% found once. This TCR derives from a human donor who was either an allogeneic HSCT recipient or a stem cell or donor lymphocyte infusion donor (not recorded which). It is not recorded whose cells these are; they may come from a transplant donor. Sequences were obtained from blood, either unsorted or a sorted T cell fraction (not recorded which). The chain employs TRBV5-6 and TRBJ2-5; possibly TRBD1 or TRBD2 for D (5 bases each). This chain's CDR3 is CASRYRGVRQETQYF. CDR3 DNA: TGTGCCAGCAGATATAGGGGAGTCAGACAAGAGACCCAGTACTTC. Using reference TRBV5-6 and TRBJ2-5 for the parts outside the CDR3, the full variable domain is DAGVTQSPTHLIKTRGQQVTLRCSPKSGHDTVSWYQQALGQGPQFIFQYYEEEERQRGNFPDRFSGHQFPNYSSELNVNALLLGDSALYLCASRYRGVRQETQYFGPGTRLLVL.